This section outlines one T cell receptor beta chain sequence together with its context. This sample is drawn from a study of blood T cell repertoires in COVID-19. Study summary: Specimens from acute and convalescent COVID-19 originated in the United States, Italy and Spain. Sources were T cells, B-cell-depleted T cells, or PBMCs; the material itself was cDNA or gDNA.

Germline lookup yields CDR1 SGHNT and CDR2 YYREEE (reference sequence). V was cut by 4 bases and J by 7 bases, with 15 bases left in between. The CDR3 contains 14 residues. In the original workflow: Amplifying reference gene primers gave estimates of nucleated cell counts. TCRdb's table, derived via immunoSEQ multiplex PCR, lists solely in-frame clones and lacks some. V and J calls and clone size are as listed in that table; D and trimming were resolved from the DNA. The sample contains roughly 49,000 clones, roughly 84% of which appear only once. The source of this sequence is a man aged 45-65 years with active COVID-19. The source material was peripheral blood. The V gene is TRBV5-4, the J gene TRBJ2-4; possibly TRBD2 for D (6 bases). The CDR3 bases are TGTGCCAGCAGCGGGGGAGTGGGGAGGAACATTCAGTACTTC. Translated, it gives CASSGGVGRNIQYF.